This T cell receptor beta chain was identified during a study of T-cell reconstitution after alpha-beta-depleted transplantation in children. Per the germline V gene, CDR1 is SGHAT and CDR2 is FQDESV (reference sequence). Trimming took off 6 bases at V and 5 bases at J, with 28 bases between the two ends. The length of the CDR3 is 18 residues. Broader study findings: At day 60, the high TCRbeta diversity found in some patients originated from recipient T cells and thymic progenitors that had survived. Two months or so post-transplant, alpha-beta T cells reportedly derived from several hundred expanded graft clones. T-cell counts and diversity at one year post-transplant came mainly from newly produced T cells.

About this clonotype itself: The antigen is not known.

Unique molecular identifiers were used to barcode this TCRbeta library. One entry per CDR3 protein results from TCRdb running MiXCR on the PCR reads. Of about 510,000 distinct CDR3 sequences listed, approximately 10% are singletons. The material sequenced was PBMCs, mostly from graft donor cells, taken 180 days after TCRalphabeta/CD19-depleted stem cell transplant. The source of this sequence is a female patient aged 2 to 10 who had a stem cell transplant for aplastic anemia, so the T cells may come from the graft donor. The chain is built from TRBV11-1 and TRBJ1-2, with D hard to call. The CDR3 nucleotides are TGTGCCAGCAGTCCTCCTTCTGCGACGCAAAAATCGGGGTATGGCTACACCTTC. It specifies CASSPPSATQKSGYGYTF. Looking up the rest from reference TRBV11-1 and TRBJ1-2 gives the full variable domain: EAEVAQSPRYKITEKSQAVAFWCDPISGHATLYWYRQILGQGPELLVQFQDESVVDDSQLPKDRFSAERLKGVDSTLKIQPAELGDSAMYLCASSPPSATQKSGYGYTFGSGTRLTVV.